This T cell receptor (beta chain) was recovered during a study of control samples from healthy donors and cancer patients. J was trimmed by 5 bases and V by 4 bases; bases with no gene match: 14. The germline CDR1 and CDR2 sequences are SGDLS and YYNGEE. The CDR3 totals 17 residues. Assay used: immunoSEQ multiplex PCR; TCRdb lists only in-frame clones, some missing. The sample consists of roughly 130,000 clones, 90% to 95% of them appearing once. The clonotype was recovered from a man between 50 and 59 years old with head and neck cancer. V usage is TRBV9 and J usage is TRBJ1-2; 10 bases map to TRBD1. The sequenced sample was PBMCs. The CDR3 sequence: CASSPGQGISKRYGYTF. In DNA form, the CDR3 reads TGTGCCAGCAGCCCGGGACAGGGGATCTCTAAGCGATATGGCTACACCTTC.